A selection of T cell receptor beta chains follows, all from one sample in a study of OX40 agonist ivuxolimab in advanced cancers. The repertoire was sequenced with immunoSEQ multiplex PCR; TCRdb's copy has only in-frame clones and lacks some. The sample carries around 47,000 clones, about 85% recorded once. The source was CD4+ or CD8+ T cells sorted from blood, collected in a trial of the OX40 agonist ivuxolimab. The receptors were gathered from an adult with an advanced solid tumor such as melanoma, head and neck, liver or kidney cancer. Both conserved end residues are part of each CDR3. D genes are given only for firm matches. Only part of the rows carry a size: once, few, many, or a class if the clone is expanded.

V	J	D	size	CDR3	DNA
TRBV14	TRBJ2-5	-	-	CASSPSQARLETQYF	TGTGCCAGCAGCCCGAGTCAGGCCCGGTTGGAGACCCAGTACTTC
TRBV19	TRBJ2-2	-	-	CASSMGRGNTGELFF	TGTGCCAGTAGTATGGGTCGGGGGAACACCGGGGAGCTGTTTTTT
TRBV9	TRBJ2-7	-	-	CASSVGQGDYEQYF	TGTGCCAGCAGCGTAGGTCAGGGTGACTACGAGCAGTACTTC
TRBV6-8	TRBJ2-7	-	-	CASSRWTEIYYEQYF	TGTGCCAGCAGCCGTTGGACGGAAATCTACTACGAGCAGTACTTC
TRBV20-1	TRBJ1-4	-	-	CSAEYGEKLFF	TGCAGTGCCGAGTACGGTGAAAAACTGTTTTTT
TRBV5-5	TRBJ2-3	TRBD2	once	CASSLDGLAAATDTQYF	TGTGCCAGCAGCTTGGACGGACTAGCGGCTGCCACAGATACGCAGTATTTT
TRBV5-1	TRBJ1-1	TRBD1	once	CASSLGDRGPDTEAFF	TGCGCCAGCAGCTTGGGGGACAGGGGTCCGGACACTGAAGCTTTCTTT
TRBV7-3	TRBJ2-1	-	-	CASSLGGGNEQFF	TGTGCCAGCAGCTTAGGAGGGGGCAATGAGCAGTTCTTC
TRBV6-5	TRBJ1-2	-	-	CASSYSLQGDGYAF	TGTGCCAGCAGTTACTCGTTACAGGGAGATGGCTACGCCTTC
TRBV27	TRBJ2-1	-	-	CASSLGGRPLYEQFF	TGTGCCAGCAGTTTGGGGGGGCGGCCTCTGTATGAGCAGTTCTTC
TRBV29-1	TRBJ2-3	TRBD1	-	CSVRTGGEFDTQYF	TGCAGCGTTCGGACAGGGGGCGAATTTGATACGCAGTATTTT
TRBV29-1	TRBJ1-2	-	-	CSVYFNPRNGYTF	TGCAGCGTTTACTTCAACCCAAGGAATGGCTACACCTTC
TRBV9	TRBJ1-1	-	-	CASSGGRGAMNTEAFF	TGTGCCAGCAGTGGGGGCAGGGGTGCAATGAACACTGAAGCTTTCTTT
TRBV25-1	TRBJ1-2	-	-	CASSEAQGLFGNYGYTF	TGTGCCAGCAGTGAAGCCCAGGGGCTATTCGGGAACTATGGCTACACCTTC
TRBV2	TRBJ1-2	-	few	CASMAGYGYTF	TGTGCCAGCATGGCTGGATATGGCTACACCTTC
TRBV6-5	TRBJ2-7	-	-	CASSYEGGTQYEQYF	TGTGCCAGCAGTTACGAGGGAGGCACTCAATACGAGCAGTACTTC
TRBV13	TRBJ1-4	-	-	CASSLGQNEKLFF	TGTGCCAGCAGCTTAGGGCAGAATGAAAAACTGTTTTTT
TRBV4-1	TRBJ2-7	TRBD2	-	CASSPEGLAGTSYEQYF	TGCGCCAGCAGCCCCGAGGGACTAGCGGGAACCTCCTACGAGCAGTACTTC